This TCR beta chain was documented in a study of blood T cell repertoires in COVID-19. Whole-study context: The analysed material was cDNA or gDNA that came from T cells, B-cell-depleted T cells, or PBMCs.

From germline, CDR1 is SGHAT and CDR2 FQNNGV. The V and J ends lost 1 base and 5 bases, in that order; junction bases with no gene match: 9. The CDR3 runs to 16 residues. Using immunoSEQ multiplex PCR, the repertoire was profiled, and TCRdb retains in-frame clones only, with some absent. The sample shows 210,000 or so clones, almost 85% of them seen only once. This clone was found a few times. This clonotype originated in a woman in her forties or fifties with active or convalescent COVID-19. The sequencing input was peripheral blood. This chain connects TRBV11-2 to TRBJ2-3; 7 bases map to TRBD2. DNA of the CDR3: TGTGCCAGCAGCTTAGGCTTGGGTGGGGGGGGAGATACGCAGTATTTT. It encodes CASSLGLGGGGDTQYF. The full variable domain, in which reference TRBV11-2 and TRBJ2-3 provide the parts outside the CDR3, is EAGVAQSPRYKIIEKRQSVAFWCNPISGHATLYWYQQILGQGPKLLIQFQNNGVVDDSQLPKDRFSAERLKGVDSTLKIQPAKLEDSAVYLCASSLGLGGGGDTQYFGPGTRLTVL.